In its sample, the clone carrying this T cell receptor (beta chain) was seen a few times. Its antigen is unidentified. An Oncomine TCR Beta short-read assay was used to sequence the DNA from cultured CD4+ T cells. TCRdb redid the calling of the PCR reads with MiXCR, one entry per CDR3 protein. The sample has about 10,000 distinct CDR3 sequences; under 70% are singletons. Treatment defined: 10-day PBMC culture with coronavirus spike peptide pools or control peptides (ViraFEST assay). This CDR3 comprises 13 residues. Per germline, CDR1 SNHLY and CDR2 FYNNEI. Trimming took 6 bases from V and 7 from J; bases not matched to a gene: 4. The sample comes from a study of vaccination and CD4 T cells after COVID-19. Study background: Recovered patients in the cohort numbered six men and four women, two of them Hispanic. The study drew post-COVID samples a median approximately 100 days after diagnosis (range 35 to 161). Participants got two doses of BNT162b2 or mRNA-1273 vaccine. Study-level points and caveats: Spike mono-reactivity held for 304 of 307 vaccine-specific clones in convalescent patients.

The chain recombines TRBV2 with TRBJ2-2, with TRBD2 matching 8 bases. The sequenced material came from CD4+ T cells from blood, cultured in vitro. This sequence originates from a human donor who had recovered from COVID-19. CDR3 in DNA: TGTGCCAGCAGCGGACTAGCAAACGGGGAGCTGTTTTTT. Amino acids: CASSGLANGELFF.